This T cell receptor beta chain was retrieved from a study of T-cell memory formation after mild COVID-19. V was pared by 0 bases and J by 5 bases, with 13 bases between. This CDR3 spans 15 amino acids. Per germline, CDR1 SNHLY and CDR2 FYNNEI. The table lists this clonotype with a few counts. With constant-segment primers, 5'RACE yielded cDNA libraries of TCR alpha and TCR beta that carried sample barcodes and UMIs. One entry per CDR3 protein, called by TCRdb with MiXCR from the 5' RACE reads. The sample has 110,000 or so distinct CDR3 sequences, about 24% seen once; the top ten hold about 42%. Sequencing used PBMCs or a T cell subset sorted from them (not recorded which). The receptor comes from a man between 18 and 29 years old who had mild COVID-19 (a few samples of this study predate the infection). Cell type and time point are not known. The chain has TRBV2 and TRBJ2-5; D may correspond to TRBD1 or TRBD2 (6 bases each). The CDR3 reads CASSEAVGGWETQYF. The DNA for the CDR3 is TGTGCCAGCAGTGAAGCGGTAGGGGGGTGGGAGACCCAGTACTTC.